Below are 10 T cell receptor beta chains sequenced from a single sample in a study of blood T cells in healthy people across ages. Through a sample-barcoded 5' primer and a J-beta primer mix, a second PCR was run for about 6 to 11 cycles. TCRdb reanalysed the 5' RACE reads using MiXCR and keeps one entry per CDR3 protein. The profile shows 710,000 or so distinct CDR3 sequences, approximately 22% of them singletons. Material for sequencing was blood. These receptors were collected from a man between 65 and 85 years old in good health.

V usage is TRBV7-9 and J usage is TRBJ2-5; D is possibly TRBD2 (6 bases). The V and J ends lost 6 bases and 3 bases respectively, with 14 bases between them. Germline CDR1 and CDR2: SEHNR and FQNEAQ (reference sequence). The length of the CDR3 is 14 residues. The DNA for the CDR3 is TGTGCCAGCAGTTTTATTGGACTAAAAGAGACCCAGTACTTC. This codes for CASSFIGLKETQYF.

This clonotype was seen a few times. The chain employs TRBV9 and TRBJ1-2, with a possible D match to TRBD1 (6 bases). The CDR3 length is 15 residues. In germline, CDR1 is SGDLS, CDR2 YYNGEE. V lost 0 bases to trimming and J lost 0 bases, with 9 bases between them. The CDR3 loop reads CASSVDWTANYGYTF. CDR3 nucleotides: TGTGCCAGCAGCGTAGATTGGACAGCTAACTATGGCTACACCTTC. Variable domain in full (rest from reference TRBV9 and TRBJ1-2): DSGVTQTPKHLITATGQRVTLRCSPRSGDLSVYWYQQSLDQGLQFLIQYYNGEERAKGNILERFSAQQFPDLHSELNLSSLELGDSALYFCASSVDWTANYGYTFGSGTRLTVV.

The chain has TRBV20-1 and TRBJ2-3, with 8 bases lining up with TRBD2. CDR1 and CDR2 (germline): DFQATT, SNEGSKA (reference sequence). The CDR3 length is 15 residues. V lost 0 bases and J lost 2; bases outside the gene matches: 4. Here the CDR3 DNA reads TGCAGTGCTAGAGATCCAGCGGGAGTCACAGATACGCAGTATTTT. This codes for CSARDPAGVTDTQYF.

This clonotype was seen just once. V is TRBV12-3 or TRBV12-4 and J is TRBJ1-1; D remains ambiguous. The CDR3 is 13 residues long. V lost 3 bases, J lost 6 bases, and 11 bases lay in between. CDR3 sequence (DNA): TGTGCCAGCAGTTTCGATCTGGGCCCTGAAGCTTTCTTT. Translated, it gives CASSFDLGPEAFF.

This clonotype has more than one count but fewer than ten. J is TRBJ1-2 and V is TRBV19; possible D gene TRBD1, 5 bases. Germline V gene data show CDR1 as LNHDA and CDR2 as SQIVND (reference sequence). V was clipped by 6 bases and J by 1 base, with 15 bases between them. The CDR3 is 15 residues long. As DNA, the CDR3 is TGTGCCAGTAGACGACAGACGCTCTATAACTATGGCTACACCTTC. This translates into CASRRQTLYNYGYTF.

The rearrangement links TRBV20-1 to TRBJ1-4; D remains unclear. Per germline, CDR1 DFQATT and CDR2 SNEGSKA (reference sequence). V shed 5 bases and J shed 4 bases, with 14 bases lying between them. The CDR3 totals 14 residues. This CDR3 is CSAADGWVNEKLFF. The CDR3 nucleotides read TGCAGTGCTGCCGACGGGTGGGTTAATGAAAAACTGTTTTTT.

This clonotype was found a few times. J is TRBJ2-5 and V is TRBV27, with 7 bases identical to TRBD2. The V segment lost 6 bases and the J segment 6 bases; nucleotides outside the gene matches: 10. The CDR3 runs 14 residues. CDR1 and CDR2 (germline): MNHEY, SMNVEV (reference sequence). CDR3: CASRPGGGVQTQYF. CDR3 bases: TGTGCCAGCAGGCCCGGCGGGGGTGTTCAGACCCAGTACTTC.

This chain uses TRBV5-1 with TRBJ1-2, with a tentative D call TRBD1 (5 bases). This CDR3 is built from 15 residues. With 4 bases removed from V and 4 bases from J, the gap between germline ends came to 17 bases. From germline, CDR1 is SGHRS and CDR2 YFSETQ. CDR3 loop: CASSPVGGGAYGYTF. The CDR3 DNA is TGCGCCAGCAGCCCGGTGGGAGGAGGGGCCTATGGCTACACCTTC.

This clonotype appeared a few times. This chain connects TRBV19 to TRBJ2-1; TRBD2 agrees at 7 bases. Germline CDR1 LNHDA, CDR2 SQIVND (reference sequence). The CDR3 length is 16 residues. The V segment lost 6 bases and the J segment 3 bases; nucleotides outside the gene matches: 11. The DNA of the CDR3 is TGTGCCAGTAGCTCGGTTTCGGGCGGGAGCTACAATGAGCAGTTCTTC. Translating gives CASSSVSGGSYNEQFF.

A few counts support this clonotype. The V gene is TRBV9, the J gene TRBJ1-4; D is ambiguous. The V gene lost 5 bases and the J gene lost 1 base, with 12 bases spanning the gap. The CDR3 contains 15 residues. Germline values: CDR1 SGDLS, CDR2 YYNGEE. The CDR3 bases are TGTGCCAGCAGGAGAGGGCGGGTAACTAATGAAAAACTGTTTTTT. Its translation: CASRRGRVTNEKLFF. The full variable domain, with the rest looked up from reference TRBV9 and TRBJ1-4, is DSGVTQTPKHLITATGQRVTLRCSPRSGDLSVYWYQQSLDQGLQFLIQYYNGEERAKGNILERFSAQQFPDLHSELNLSSLELGDSALYFCASRRGRVTNEKLFFGSGTQLSVL.